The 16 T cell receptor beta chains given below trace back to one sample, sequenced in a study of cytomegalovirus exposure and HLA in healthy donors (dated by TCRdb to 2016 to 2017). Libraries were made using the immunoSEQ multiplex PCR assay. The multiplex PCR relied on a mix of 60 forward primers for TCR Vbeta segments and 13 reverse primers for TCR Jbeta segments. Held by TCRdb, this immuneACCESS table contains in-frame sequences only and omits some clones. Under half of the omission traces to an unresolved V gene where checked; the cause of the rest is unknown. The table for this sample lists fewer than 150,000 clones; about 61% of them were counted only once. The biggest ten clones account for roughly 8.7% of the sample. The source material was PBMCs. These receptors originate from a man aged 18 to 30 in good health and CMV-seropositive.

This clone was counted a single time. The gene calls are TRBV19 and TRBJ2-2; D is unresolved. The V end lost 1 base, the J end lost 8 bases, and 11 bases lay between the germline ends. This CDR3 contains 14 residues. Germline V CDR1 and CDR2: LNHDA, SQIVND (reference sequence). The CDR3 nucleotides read TGTGCCAGTAGTATAGCGGAAGCGCTTGGGGAGCTGTTTTTT. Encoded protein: CASSIAEALGELFF.

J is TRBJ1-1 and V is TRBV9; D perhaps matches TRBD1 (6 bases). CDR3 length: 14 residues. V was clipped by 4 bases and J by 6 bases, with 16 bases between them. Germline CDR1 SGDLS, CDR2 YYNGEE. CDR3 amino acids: CASSRAGGWAEAFF. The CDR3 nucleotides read TGTGCCAGCAGCCGTGCGGGGGGCTGGGCTGAAGCTTTCTTT.

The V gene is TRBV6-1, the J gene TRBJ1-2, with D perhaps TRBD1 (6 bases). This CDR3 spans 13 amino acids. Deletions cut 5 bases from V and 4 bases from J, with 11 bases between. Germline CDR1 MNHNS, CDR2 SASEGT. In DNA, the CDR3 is TGTGCCAGCAGTACCACAGGGAGCTATGGCTACACCTTC. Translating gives CASSTTGSYGYTF.

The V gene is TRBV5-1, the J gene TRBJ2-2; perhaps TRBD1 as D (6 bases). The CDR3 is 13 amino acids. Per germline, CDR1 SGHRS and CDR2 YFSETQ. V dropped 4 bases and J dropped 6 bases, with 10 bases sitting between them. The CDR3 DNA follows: TGCGCCAGCAGCCTAGGACAGTCCGGGGAGCTGTTTTTT. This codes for CASSLGQSGELFF.

The CDR3 DNA is TGTGCCAGCAGTTATTCAGGGCAGGTCGGGCAAGAGACCCAGTACTTC. Encoded protein: CASSYSGQVGQETQYF. This chain connects TRBV6-5 to TRBJ2-5; tentatively, D is TRBD1 (5 bases). CDR3 size: 16 residues. Looked up from germline, CDR1 is MNHEY and CDR2 is SVGAGI. Trimming took 3 bases from V and 2 from J, leaving 16 bases between them.

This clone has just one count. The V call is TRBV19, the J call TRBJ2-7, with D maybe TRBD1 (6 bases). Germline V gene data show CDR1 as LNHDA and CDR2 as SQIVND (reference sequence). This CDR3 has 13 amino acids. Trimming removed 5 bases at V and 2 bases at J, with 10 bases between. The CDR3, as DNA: TGTGCCAGTAGTGGGGACACCACCTACGAGCAGTACTTC. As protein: CASSGDTTYEQYF.

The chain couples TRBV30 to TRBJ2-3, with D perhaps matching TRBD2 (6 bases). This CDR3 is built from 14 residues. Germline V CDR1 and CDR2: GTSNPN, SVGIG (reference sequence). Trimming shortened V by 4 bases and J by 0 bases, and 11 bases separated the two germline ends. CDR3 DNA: TGTGCCTGGAAGGTAGCGGCTAGCACAGATACGCAGTATTTT. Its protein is CAWKVAASTDTQYF.

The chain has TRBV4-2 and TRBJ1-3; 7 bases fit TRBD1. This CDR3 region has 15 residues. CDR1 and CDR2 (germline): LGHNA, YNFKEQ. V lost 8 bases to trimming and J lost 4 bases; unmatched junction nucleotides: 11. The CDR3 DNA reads TGTGCCAGCGGGGAGGACGCGACAGGGGGAAACACCATATATTTT. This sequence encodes CASGEDATGGNTIYF.

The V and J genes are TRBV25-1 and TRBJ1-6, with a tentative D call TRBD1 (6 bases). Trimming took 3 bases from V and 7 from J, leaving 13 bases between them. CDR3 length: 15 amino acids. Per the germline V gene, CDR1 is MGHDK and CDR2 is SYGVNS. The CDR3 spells CASSDGTRLNSPLHF. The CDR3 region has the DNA TGTGCCAGCAGTGACGGGACACGTCTAAATTCACCCCTCCACTTT.

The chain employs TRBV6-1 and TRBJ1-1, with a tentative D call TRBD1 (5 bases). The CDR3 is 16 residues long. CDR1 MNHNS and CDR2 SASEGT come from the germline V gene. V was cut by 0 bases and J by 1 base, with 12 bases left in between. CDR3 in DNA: TGTGCCAGCAGTGAAGCACGCGGGGGACCGAACACTGAAGCTTTCTTT. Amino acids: CASSEARGGPNTEAFF.

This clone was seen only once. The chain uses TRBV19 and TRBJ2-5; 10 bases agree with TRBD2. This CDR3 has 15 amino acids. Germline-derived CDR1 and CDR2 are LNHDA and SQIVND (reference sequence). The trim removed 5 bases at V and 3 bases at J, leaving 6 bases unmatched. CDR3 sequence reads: CASSSASGGKETQYF. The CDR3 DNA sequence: TGTGCCAGTAGTTCGGCTAGCGGGGGCAAAGAGACCCAGTACTTC.

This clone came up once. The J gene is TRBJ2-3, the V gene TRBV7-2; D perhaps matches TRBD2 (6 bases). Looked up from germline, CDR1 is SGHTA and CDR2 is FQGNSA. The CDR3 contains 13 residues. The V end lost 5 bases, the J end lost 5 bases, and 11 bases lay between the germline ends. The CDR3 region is CASSHGGKDTQYF. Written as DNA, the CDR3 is TGTGCCAGCAGCCACGGCGGGAAAGATACGCAGTATTTT.

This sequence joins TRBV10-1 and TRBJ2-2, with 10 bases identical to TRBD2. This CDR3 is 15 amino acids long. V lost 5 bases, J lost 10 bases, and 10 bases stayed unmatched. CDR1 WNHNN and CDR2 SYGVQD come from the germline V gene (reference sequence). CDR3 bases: TGCGCCAGCAGTTATAGCGGGGGGTCCGGAGAGGAGCTGTTTTTT. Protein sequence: CASSYSGGSGEELFF.

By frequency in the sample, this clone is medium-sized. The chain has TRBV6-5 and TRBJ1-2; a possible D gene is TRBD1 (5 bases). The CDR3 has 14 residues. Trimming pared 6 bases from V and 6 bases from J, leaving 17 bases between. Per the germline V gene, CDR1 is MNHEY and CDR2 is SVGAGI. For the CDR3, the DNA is TGTGCCAGCAGAACCCGGGGGGGATTCCATGGCTACACCTTC. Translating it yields CASRTRGGFHGYTF.

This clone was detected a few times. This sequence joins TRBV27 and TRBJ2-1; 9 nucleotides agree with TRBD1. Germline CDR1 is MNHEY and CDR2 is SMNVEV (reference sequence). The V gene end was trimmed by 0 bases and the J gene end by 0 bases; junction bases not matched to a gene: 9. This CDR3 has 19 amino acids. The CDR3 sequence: CASSLSVTGGYSSYNEQFF. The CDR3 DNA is TGTGCCAGCAGTTTATCCGTCACAGGGGGCTATAGCTCCTACAATGAGCAGTTCTTC.

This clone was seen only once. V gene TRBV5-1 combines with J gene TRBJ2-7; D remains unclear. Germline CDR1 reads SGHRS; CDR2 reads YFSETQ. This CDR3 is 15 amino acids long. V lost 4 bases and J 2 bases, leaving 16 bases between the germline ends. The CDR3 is CASSVGFAATYEQYV. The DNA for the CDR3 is TGCGCCAGCAGCGTGGGGTTTGCGGCTACCTACGAGCAGTACGTC.